The rows below give T cell receptor beta chains drawn from one sample of a study of a mutant IDH1 vaccine in newly diagnosed glioma. These receptors' antigens are unknown. Method: immunoSEQ multiplex PCR; TCRdb's copy keeps in-frame clones and lacks some. Among tens of thousands of clones listed, more than 60% were seen once. Sequenced here: PBMCs, sampled from a glioma patient whose treatment included an IDH1 peptide vaccine. Receptor source: a woman aged 40 to 50 with glioma. Some clones in this sample may be carry-over from other donors' samples. Both conserved end residues are part of each CDR3. A D gene is named only where the DNA matches it firmly. Clone sizes are given selectively: once, few, many, or a class where the clone is expanded.

>TRBD1|TRBJ2-7|TRBV27|-
CASSLRGQGRYEQYF
TGTGCCAGCAGTTTAAGAGGACAGGGACGCTACGAGCAGTACTTC
>TRBD2|TRBJ2-7|TRBV9|once
CASRRGLAGGRSYEQYF
TGTGCCAGCAGGAGGGGACTAGCGGGGGGCCGCTCCTACGAGCAGTACTTC
>-|TRBJ1-1|TRBV4-2|-
CASSPLPGSMNTEAFF
TGTGCCAGCAGCCCACTACCAGGAAGCATGAACACTGAAGCTTTCTTT
>-|TRBJ1-5|TRBV21-1|-
CASSKEGHGTVYSNQPQHF
TGTGCCAGCAGCAAAGAGGGGCACGGGACAGTGTATAGCAATCAGCCCCAGCATTTT
>-|TRBJ1-2|TRBV2|-
CASSEGQYNYGYTF
TGTGCCAGCAGTGAAGGCCAGTATAACTATGGCTACACCTTC
>-|TRBJ2-5|TRBV4-2|-
CASSQVGAGQETQYF
TGTGCCAGCAGCCAAGTAGGGGCGGGCCAAGAGACCCAGTACTTC
>TRBD1|TRBJ1-2|TRBV7-2|-
CASSAQTGTIGGYTF
TGTGCCAGCAGCGCACAGACAGGGACGATAGGCGGCTACACCTTC
>TRBD1|TRBJ2-1|TRBV9|-
CASSVRQGLGSYNEQFF
TGTGCCAGCAGCGTACGACAGGGTCTAGGCTCCTACAATGAGCAGTTCTTC
>-|TRBJ1-1|TRBV15|-
CATSRDMGGNTEAFF
TGTGCCACCAGCAGAGATATGGGGGGGAACACTGAAGCTTTCTTT
>-|TRBJ1-5|TRBV28|-
CASSPAIQPQHF
TGTGCCAGCAGTCCTGCTATTCAGCCCCAGCATTTT
>TRBD1|TRBJ2-1|TRBV18|-
CASSPPGTAPFLGNEQFF
TGTGCCAGCTCACCACCAGGGACAGCCCCGTTTTTGGGGAATGAGCAGTTCTTC
>TRBD2|TRBJ2-1|TRBV9|-
CASSVGVAGYNEQFF
TGTGCCAGCAGCGTAGGGGTAGCGGGGTACAATGAGCAGTTCTTC
>TRBD2|TRBJ2-1|TRBV7-8|-
CASSLLREGLGNEQFF
TGTGCCAGCAGCTTATTGCGGGAGGGCCTTGGCAATGAGCAGTTCTTC
>TRBD1|TRBJ2-7|TRBV9|-
CASSVNPGTAAEQYF
TGTGCCAGCAGCGTAAATCCGGGGACAGCAGCCGAGCAGTACTTC
>TRBD2|TRBJ2-1|TRBV19|-
CASRLAGGSNEQFF
TGTGCCAGTCGACTAGCGGGGGGGAGCAATGAGCAGTTCTTC
>TRBD2|TRBJ2-1|TRBV4-1|-
CASSKFGGGVDEQFF
TGCGCCAGCAGCAAGTTCGGCGGGGGGGTCGATGAGCAGTTCTTC
>-|TRBJ1-5|TRBV6-6|-
CASRVGFNQPQHF
TGTGCCAGCAGGGTGGGGTTCAATCAGCCCCAGCATTTT
>-|TRBJ2-2|TRBV5-1|-
CASSRDLSPGELFF
TGCGCCAGCAGCCGGGACTTGTCTCCCGGGGAGCTGTTTTTT
>-|TRBJ1-1|TRBV5-4|once
CASSSRSGNTEAFF
TGTGCCAGCAGTTCGCGGTCGGGGAACACTGAAGCTTTCTTT
>TRBD1|TRBJ2-1|TRBV19|-
CASSPSPAGTGRWQFF
TGTGCCAGTAGTCCCTCACCGGCCGGGACAGGGAGGTGGCAGTTCTTC
>-|TRBJ2-3|TRBV7-2|once
CASSSYPLAGDTQYF
TGTGCCAGCAGCTCCTACCCCCTGGCCGGAGATACGCAGTATTTT